This T cell receptor (beta chain) is from a study of blood T cell repertoires in COVID-19. Study context: The United States, Italy and Spain were the sources of the acute and convalescent COVID-19 samples. PBMCs, B-cell-depleted T cells, or T cells were the source of the cDNA or gDNA that made up the material.

Germline V lookup: CDR1 ENHRY, CDR2 SYGVKD. V shed 6 bases and J 4 bases; nucleotides not matched to a gene: 5. The CDR3 runs 14 residues. Assay used: immunoSEQ multiplex PCR; TCRdb lists only in-frame clones, some missing. The sample includes approximately 170,000 clones, 83% of them seen just once. This TCR was recovered from a woman aged 70-85 years with COVID-19, enrolled during active disease. The sample taken for sequencing was peripheral blood. The chain uses TRBV10-3 and TRBJ2-1, with TRBD2 matching over 8 bases. This CDR3 is CAIRSGTSYNEQFF. The CDR3 DNA follows: TGTGCCATCAGGTCCGGGACTAGTTACAATGAGCAGTTCTTC.